These 18 T cell receptor beta chains came from one sample sequenced in a study of T cells after yellow fever vaccination. TCRdb re-derived calls from the 5' RACE reads in MiXCR, one entry per CDR3 protein. The sample consists of 12,000 or so distinct CDR3 sequences, under 6% of them appearing once. The sequences come from PBMCs, either bulk or a sorted T-cell subset (CD4+, CD8+, memory, or dextramer-sorted; not recorded which), collected on the day of the yellow fever booster vaccination. The origin of the receptors is a man between 25 and 39 years old who received the YFV17D yellow fever vaccine.

This clonotype appeared many times. The rearrangement joins TRBV20-1 to TRBJ1-6; D not certain. V dropped 0 bases and J dropped 7 bases, with 10 bases sitting between them. The CDR3 runs 14 residues. Germline values: CDR1 DFQATT, CDR2 SNEGSKA (reference sequence). CDR3 DNA: TGCAGTGCTAGAGATACCCAGAAAAATTCACCCCTCCACTTT. It encodes CSARDTQKNSPLHF.

The chain links TRBV11-3 to TRBJ2-1, with 11 bases that match TRBD1. The CDR3 has 15 residues. The J segment lost 6 bases and the V segment lost 4 bases, leaving 5 bases of the junction unmatched. Looked up from germline, CDR1 is SGHNT and CDR2 is YENEEA. The CDR3: CASSSGTGGFNEQFF. The CDR3 coding sequence is TGTGCCAGCAGCTCCGGGACAGGGGGATTCAATGAGCAGTTCTTC.

This clonotype has a count of ten or more. The chain recombines TRBV20-1 with TRBJ2-5, with D possibly being TRBD2 (6 bases). V was clipped by 6 bases and J by 1 base, with 9 bases between them. This CDR3 spans 12 amino acids. Per germline, CDR1 DFQATT and CDR2 SNEGSKA (reference sequence). In nucleotides, the CDR3 is TGCAGTGCCATGGGGGGCCAAGAGACCCAGTACTTC. This translates into CSAMGGQETQYF.

This clonotype was seen ten or more times. The gene calls are TRBV10-3 and TRBJ2-7; tentatively, D is TRBD2 (7 bases). The germline CDR1 and CDR2 sequences are ENHRY and SYGVKD. V was clipped by 7 bases and J by 6 bases, with 25 bases between them. This CDR3 region has 16 residues. CDR3 nucleotide sequence: TGTGCCATCATGCGGGGGCCCCCCGGACGGGTTGGCGAGCAGTACTTC. Translation: CAIMRGPPGRVGEQYF.

This clonotype was detected ten times or more. The V and J genes are TRBV4-3 and TRBJ2-3, with 9 nucleotides matching TRBD1. This CDR3 has 16 residues. V shed 1 base and J 4 bases; nucleotides not matched to a gene: 6. The germline CDR1 and CDR2 sequences are LGHNA and YSLEER. The CDR3 bases are TGCGCCAGCAGCCAAGCTTACAGGGGGCAGTCAGATACGCAGTATTTT. It codes for CASSQAYRGQSDTQYF.

This clonotype is labeled medium-sized. The chain carries TRBV28 and TRBJ2-2; 7 nucleotides line up with TRBD1. This CDR3 is 13 amino acids long. From germline, CDR1 is MDHEN and CDR2 SYDVKM. V dropped 8 bases and J dropped 4; count of bases not matched to a gene: 4. The CDR3 loop reads CASLTGSTGELFF. The CDR3 DNA sequence: TGTGCCAGCCTGACAGGGTCCACCGGGGAGCTGTTTTTT.

This clonotype was recorded at least ten times. The chain links TRBV24-1 to TRBJ2-2; D remains unclear. Looked up from germline, CDR1 is KGHDR and CDR2 is SFDVKD. V was pared by 12 bases and J by 3 bases, with 25 bases between. This CDR3 has 17 amino acids. As DNA, the CDR3 is TGTGCCGCCTCGGGTTCAACGTGGGCCGTCGACACCGGGGAGCTGTTTTTT. Its protein is CAASGSTWAVDTGELFF.

This clonotype has ten or more counts. V and J are TRBV19 and TRBJ2-1; TRBD2 aligns across 7 bases. The V segment lost 4 bases and the J segment 2 bases; nucleotides outside the gene matches: 8. The germline gives CDR1 LNHDA, CDR2 SQIVND (reference sequence). CDR3 size: 16 residues. For the CDR3, the DNA is TGTGCCAGTAGTAGGAGTAGCGGGCCTCCCTACAATGAGCAGTTCTTC. Its protein product is CASSRSSGPPYNEQFF.

On this clonotype itself: A read error is possible here, since a much larger clone lies one base away. The gene calls are TRBV18 and TRBJ1-6; 9 nucleotides line up with TRBD1. V trimming: 6 bases; J trimming: 8 bases; junction bases outside the gene matches: 8. The CDR3 is 15 amino acids. In germline, CDR1 is KGHSH, CDR2 LQKENI. CDR3 loop: CASSPSWDRDSPLHF. CDR3 nucleotide sequence: TGTGCCAGCTCCCCGAGTTGGGACAGGGATTCACCCCTCCACTTT. The entire variable domain, with the rest obtained from reference TRBV18 and TRBJ1-6, is as follows: NAGVMQNPRHLVRRRGQEARLRCSPMKGHSHVYWYRQLPEEGLKFMVYLQKENIIDESGMPKERFSAEFPKEGPSILRIQQVVRGDSAAYFCASSPSWDRDSPLHFGNGTRLTVT.

This clonotype was detected many times. The chain is built from TRBV6-2 or TRBV6-3 and TRBJ1-1, with 8 bases lining up with TRBD1. With V trimmed by 8 bases and J by 10 bases, 3 bases remained unmatched. The CDR3 loop spans 10 amino acids. Germline V gene sequence: CDR1 MNHEY, CDR2 SVGEGT. The CDR3 spells CASLQGGAFF. In DNA form, the CDR3 reads TGTGCCAGCCTACAGGGGGGAGCTTTCTTT.

In this sample, this clonotype turned up many times. The chain carries TRBV18 and TRBJ2-2, with TRBD2 matching 10 bases. Germline V CDR1 and CDR2: KGHSH, LQKENI. The length of the CDR3 is 18 residues. Germline trimming cut 6 bases from V and 4 bases from J; bases unmatched to any gene: 14. The DNA of the CDR3 is TGTGCCAGCTCCAGGGATCGAACTAGCGGGATAGGCACCGGGGAGCTGTTTTTT. It specifies CASSRDRTSGIGTGELFF.

This clonotype was recorded many times. This chain joins TRBV18 and TRBJ1-2, with D hard to call. With 2 bases removed from V and 4 bases from J, the gap between germline ends came to 11 bases. Per the germline V gene, CDR1 is KGHSH and CDR2 is LQKENI. The CDR3 length is 14 residues. The CDR3 region is CASSPGAGSYGYTF. CDR3 bases: TGTGCCAGCTCACCAGGTGCGGGGAGCTATGGCTACACCTTC. The full variable domain, in which reference TRBV18 and TRBJ1-2 provide the parts outside the CDR3, is NAGVMQNPRHLVRRRGQEARLRCSPMKGHSHVYWYRQLPEEGLKFMVYLQKENIIDESGMPKERFSAEFPKEGPSILRIQQVVRGDSAAYFCASSPGAGSYGYTFGSGTRLTVV.

This clonotype was recorded at least ten times. V gene TRBV5-1 combines with J gene TRBJ2-7, with 8 bases lining up with TRBD1. The length of the CDR3 is 15 residues. V lost 4 bases and J lost 0; bases outside the gene matches: 6. Germline V gene data show CDR1 as SGHRS and CDR2 as YFSETQ. CDR3 residues: CASSLTGTGSYEQYF. CDR3 nucleotides: TGCGCCAGCAGCCTGACCGGGACAGGCTCCTACGAGCAGTACTTC.

This clonotype was observed at least ten times. The V and J genes are TRBV20-1 and TRBJ1-4; D is unresolved. V was shortened by 6 bases and J by 0 bases, with 17 bases between the two germline ends. Per the germline V gene, CDR1 is DFQATT and CDR2 is SNEGSKA (reference sequence). CDR3 length: 16 residues. The CDR3 protein is CSAMNRAFPTNEKLFF. CDR3 in DNA: TGCAGTGCGATGAACAGAGCCTTTCCAACTAATGAAAAACTGTTTTTT.

On this clonotype: A much larger clonotype is one base distant, so this may be a read error. J is TRBJ2-1 and V is TRBV7-8, with D possibly TRBD2 on 5 matching bases. The CDR3 has 13 residues. The germline V gene has CDR1 SGHVS and CDR2 FQNEAQ. The CDR3, as DNA: TGTGACAGCAGTGGCCGGGGAGACAATGAGCAGTTCTTC. Amino acid sequence: CDSSGRGDNEQFF.

In its sample, this clonotype is medium-sized (0.01 to 0.1%). The J gene is TRBJ1-1, the V gene TRBV20-1; TRBD1 might be the D (6 bases). V was trimmed by 6 bases and J by 5 bases, leaving 13 bases between them. Germline V gene sequence: CDR1 DFQATT, CDR2 SNEGSKA (reference sequence). The CDR3 covers 12 residues. For the CDR3, the DNA is TGCAGTGCCCACAAAACAGGGACTGAAGCTTTCTTT. This sequence encodes CSAHKTGTEAFF.

This clonotype appeared many times. V gene TRBV9 combines with J gene TRBJ2-3, with 13 positions matching TRBD2. The CDR3 consists of 17 residues. V gave up 6 bases and J gave up 6 bases; unmatched junction bases: 13. The germline V gene has CDR1 SGDLS and CDR2 YYNGEE. The CDR3 loop is CASTGRPGLAGRDTQYF. In DNA form, the CDR3 reads TGTGCCAGCACGGGGCGTCCGGGACTAGCGGGACGGGATACGCAGTATTTT.

At least ten counts were recorded for this clonotype. The chain uses TRBV5-4 and TRBJ2-1; D may be TRBD2 (6 bases). The CDR3 length is 18 residues. CDR1 SGHNT and CDR2 YYREEE come from the germline V gene (reference sequence). V lost 4 bases to trimming and J lost 0 bases, with 20 bases between them. CDR3 region: CASSRPGSGQRSYNEQFF. The CDR3 DNA reads as TGTGCCAGCAGCCGTCCCGGGAGCGGACAACGCTCCTACAATGAGCAGTTCTTC.